This is a list of T cell receptor beta chains from one sample in a study of T cells in Graves' hyperthyroidism and ophthalmopathy. Each CDR3 protein is one row after TCRdb ran MiXCR on the multiplex PCR reads. There are 500,000 to 700,000 distinct CDR3 sequences in the sample; about a sixth occur only once, and 18% lies in the top ten. What was sequenced was blood. All receptors come from a woman under 30 with Graves' hyperthyroidism. Both conserved end residues are part of each CDR3. A D gene is named only where the DNA matches it firmly. Some rows mark clone size as missing; the rest say once, few, many or name a class of expanded clone.

D gene	V gene	J gene	clone size	CDR3 DNA	CDR3 protein
NA	TRBV5-1	TRBJ2-5	many	TGCGCCAGCAGCTCCTGGGGGTACGACGAGACCCAGTACTTC	CASSSWGYDETQYF
NA	TRBV6-1	TRBJ2-1	NA	TGTGCCAGCAGTAACCTCCAGGGTTTCCCGTTCTTC	CASSNLQGFPFF
NA	TRBV6-2/TRBV6-3	TRBJ2-3	many	TGTGCCAGCAGTACACCACCGGGACTCCCGACAGATACGCAGTATTTT	CASSTPPGLPTDTQYF
TRBD1	TRBV28	TRBJ2-1	many	TGTGCCAGCAGTATGACAGGGGAATTGGGCAATGAGCAGTTCTTC	CASSMTGELGNEQFF
NA	TRBV12-3/TRBV12-4	TRBJ2-7	many	TGTGCCAGCAGTTTTCCCCCCGGGGCTGGCGAGCAGTACTTC	CASSFPPGAGEQYF
TRBD1	TRBV7-9	TRBJ1-1	NA	TGTGCCAGCAGCTTAGGAGCCGACAGGGGTACTTTCTTT	CASSLGADRGTFF
NA	TRBV28	TRBJ2-3	many	TGTGCCAGCAGAAATAGAGAGGGGATTGATACGCAGTATTTT	CASRNREGIDTQYF
TRBD2	TRBV2	TRBJ2-7	many	TGTGCCAGCAGTGATACGGTCGGGACGACTAGCGGGGTCTACGAGCAGTACTTC	CASSDTVGTTSGVYEQYF
NA	TRBV6-2/TRBV6-3	TRBJ2-3	NA	TGTGCCAGCAGTTACTCAGCTTTAACCACAGATACGCAGTATTTT	CASSYSALTTDTQYF
TRBD1	TRBV11-3	TRBJ2-1	many	TGTGCCAGCAGCTTAGCTCCGGGACAGGGGCAAAATGAGCAGTTCTTC	CASSLAPGQGQNEQFF
NA	TRBV10-1	TRBJ1-1	many	TGCGCCAGCAGTTCACCGGGCCCGCCGGCGACTGAAGCTTTCTTT	CASSSPGPPATEAFF
NA	TRBV20-1	TRBJ2-1	many	TGCAGTGCTGATAGAAAGGGTTACAATGGGCAGTTCTTC	CSADRKGYNGQFF
NA	TRBV27	TRBJ1-6	few	TGTGCCAGCAGTTATGGGTATAATTCACCCCTCCACTTT	CASSYGYNSPLHF
TRBD2	TRBV7-2	TRBJ2-3	many	TGTGCCAGCAGCTTAGTTGGGGGAATAGCGGGGGGGCAGACAGATACGCAGTATTTT	CASSLVGGIAGGQTDTQYF
NA	TRBV5-1	TRBJ2-7	few	TGCGCCAGCAGCTTCGGTGCGGACTACGAGCAGTACTTC	CASSFGADYEQYF
NA	TRBV5-1	TRBJ1-3	NA	TGCGCCAGCAGCTTCGGGGGGGAAAGAAACACCATATATTTT	CASSFGGERNTIYF
TRBD2	TRBV12-3/TRBV12-4	TRBJ2-4	many	TGTGCCAGCAGTTCCAGCGGGAGGGCCAAAAACATTCAGTACTTC	CASSSSGRAKNIQYF
TRBD2	TRBV2	TRBJ2-2	NA	TGTGCCAGCAGGTTCGGACTAGCGGGAGCGGTCGGGGAGCTGTTTTTT	CASRFGLAGAVGELFF
NA	TRBV11-2	TRBJ2-3	many	TGTGCCAGCTGCCCAGGGTTGATTTCGGATACGCAGTATTTT	CASCPGLISDTQYF
NA	TRBV20-1	TRBJ1-1	many	TGCAGTGCTAGAGATGGGACGGAGAACACTGAAGCTTTCTTT	CSARDGTENTEAFF
NA	TRBV28	TRBJ1-1	many	TGTGCCAGCAGTCCCGGGGACAAACTGAACACTGAAGCTTTCTTT	CASSPGDKLNTEAFF
NA	TRBV2	TRBJ1-5	many	TGTGCCAGCAGGGACGGCTATAGCAATCAGCCCCAGCATTTT	CASRDGYSNQPQHF
NA	TRBV2	TRBJ1-4	many	TGTGCCAGCCATTCGTGGGCAGGGACGGAAAAACTGTTTTTT	CASHSWAGTEKLFF
NA	TRBV28	TRBJ2-3	many	TGTGCCAGCAGTTTCCGGGACTGGACAGATACGCAGTATTTT	CASSFRDWTDTQYF
TRBD1	TRBV12-3/TRBV12-4	TRBJ2-5	many	TGTGCCAGCAGCCTTCCGGGACAGGGCAGGGAGACCCAGTACTTC	CASSLPGQGRETQYF
NA	TRBV12-3/TRBV12-4	TRBJ2-6	many	TGTGCCAGCAGTTTAGAGGGCTCTGGGGCCAACGTCCTGACTTTC	CASSLEGSGANVLTF
NA	TRBV2	TRBJ1-5	NA	TGTGCCAGCTCGACGGGTTTTTTAATTCAGCCCCAGCATTTT	CASSTGFLIQPQHF
NA	TRBV24-1	TRBJ2-1	NA	TGTGCCACCGCTTCTGCCGGCAATGAGCAGTTCTTC	CATASAGNEQFF
NA	TRBV24-1	TRBJ2-6	few	TGTGCCACCAGTGTCCCTGGGGCCAACGTCCTGACTTTC	CATSVPGANVLTF
NA	TRBV5-1	TRBJ2-3	NA	TGCGCCAGCAGCTTGGCCCAGGAGACAGATACGCAGTATTTT	CASSLAQETDTQYF
TRBD2	TRBV7-9	TRBJ2-1	many	TGTGCCAGCAGCCCTCACGCGCCACTAGCGGGGGACTACAATGAGCAGTTCTTC	CASSPHAPLAGDYNEQFF
TRBD1	TRBV6-5	TRBJ1-5	NA	TGTGCCAGCAGTTACTCCTCCGCAGGACAGGGCAATCAGCCCCAGCATTTT	CASSYSSAGQGNQPQHF